This T cell receptor beta chain was documented in a study of T cell clones after liver transplantation. This clone was recorded only once. The antigen remains undetermined. The CDR3 covers 12 residues. V lost 4 bases to trimming and J lost 6 bases; unmatched junction nucleotides: 1. Looked up from germline, CDR1 is MDHEN and CDR2 is SYDVKM. Overall study findings and caveats: In most of the 8 subjects, circulating graft-donor-reactive CD4 TCRbeta sequences fell significantly after transplant.

TCRdb's table, derived via immunoSEQ multiplex PCR, lists solely in-frame clones and lacks some. The sample holds about 75,000 clones; around four fifths are singletons and the top ten take less than 2.5%. The V and J genes are TRBV28 and TRBJ2-7; TRBD2 matches 9 bases. The source of this sequence is a human patient who received a liver transplant. The T cells may come from the graft donor. Sample: CD4+ T cells from blood, taken around 50 months after liver transplant. In DNA, the CDR3 is TGTGCCAGCAGTTCGCGGGAGGGCGAGCAGTACTTC. Its translation is CASSSREGEQYF.